This passage covers 9 T cell receptor beta chains from one sample sequenced in a study of blood T cell repertoires in COVID-19. Libraries were prepared by immunoSEQ multiplex PCR; TCRdb keeps only in-frame clonotypes and omits some of them. The data contain a few hundred thousand clones, approximately 90% of them singletons. Sample: PBMCs or T cells enriched from blood (not recorded which). The receptors stem from a woman aged 18 to 35 who had recovered from COVID-19.

This chain uses TRBV9 with TRBJ1-6, with TRBD1 matching over 7 bases. The CDR3 is made up of 15 amino acids. CDR1 is SGDLS, CDR2 YYNGEE, per germline. J was trimmed by 8 bases and V by 4 bases; bases with no gene match: 9. The CDR3 here is CASSIRTGPDSPLHF. The CDR3, as DNA: TGTGCCAGCAGCATAAGGACAGGCCCGGATTCACCCCTCCACTTT.

This chain joins TRBV2 and TRBJ2-1; D unclear. V shed 3 bases and J shed 3 bases, with 12 bases lying between them. CDR3 length: 15 amino acids. Germline values: CDR1 SNHLY, CDR2 FYNNEI. The CDR3 is CASSDAFPSYNEQFF. CDR3 coding DNA: TGTGCCAGCAGTGACGCCTTTCCTAGCTACAATGAGCAGTTCTTC.

The chain has TRBV6-2 or TRBV6-3 and TRBJ2-2; D not resolved. This CDR3 is built from 16 residues. The V gene lost 0 bases and the J gene lost 6 bases, with 14 bases spanning the gap. The germline V gene encodes CDR1 MNHEY and CDR2 SVGEGT. CDR3 sequence reads: CASSYSAVTVPGELFF. CDR3 in DNA: TGTGCCAGCAGTTACTCCGCGGTAACGGTTCCCGGGGAGCTGTTTTTT.

The chain employs TRBV6-5 and TRBJ1-2; no clear D. Trimming took 7 bases from V and 4 from J, leaving 19 bases between them. This CDR3 is 15 amino acids long. In germline, CDR1 is MNHEY, CDR2 SVGAGI. The CDR3 DNA reads TGTGCCAGCATTCCTAGTTCTTTAGCGTTCTATGGCTACACCTTC. This translates into CASIPSSLAFYGYTF.

The CDR3 here is CASSLARQGNSPLHF. CDR3 nucleotides: TGTGCCAGCAGCTTGGCGCGCCAGGGCAATTCACCCCTCCACTTT. V is TRBV5-8 and J is TRBJ1-6, with D tentatively TRBD1 (5 bases). V was trimmed by 0 bases and J by 7 bases, leaving 11 bases between them. The CDR3 contains 15 residues. Germline assignment: CDR1 SGHTS and CDR2 YDEGEE.

The chain links TRBV6-5 to TRBJ1-2; 9 nucleotides line up with TRBD1. Germline CDR1 is MNHEY and CDR2 is SVGAGI. V lost 2 bases, J lost 2 bases, and 3 bases stayed unmatched. This CDR3 comprises 15 residues. The CDR3 sequence is CASSYTTGGNYGYTF. The CDR3 nucleotides are TGTGCCAGCAGTTACACGACAGGGGGAAACTATGGCTACACCTTC.

The chain uses TRBV7-9 and TRBJ2-1; TRBD1 is a possible D gene (5 bases). The V end lost 5 bases, the J end lost 4 bases, and 9 bases lay between the germline ends. The CDR3 totals 13 residues. The germline V gene has CDR1 SEHNR and CDR2 FQNEAQ (reference sequence). CDR3 in DNA: TGTGCCAGCAGCCCTCGGACATACAATGAGCAGTTCTTC. This sequence encodes CASSPRTYNEQFF.

The chain combines TRBV29-1 with TRBJ1-2; unclear D gene. The CDR3 consists of 12 residues. The V gene's germline CDR1 is SQVTM and CDR2 ANQGSEA. Trimming removed 6 bases from V and 4 bases from J, with 12 bases in between. The CDR3 spells CSVGGDLYGYTF. As DNA, the CDR3 is TGCAGCGTCGGAGGAGACCTCTATGGCTACACCTTC.

The chain recombines TRBV10-1 with TRBJ2-2, with D possibly being TRBD1 (7 bases). The V and J ends lost 5 bases and 2 bases respectively, with 12 bases between them. CDR1 is WNHNN, CDR2 SYGVQD, per germline (reference sequence). This CDR3 spans 15 amino acids. CDR3 coding DNA: TGCGCCAGCAGTAGGCAGGGGGGTAACACCGGGGAGCTGTTTTTT. Protein sequence: CASSRQGGNTGELFF.